There are a few counts of the clone carrying this T cell receptor (beta chain). The antigen is undetermined. This entry is derived from a study of cytomegalovirus exposure and HLA in healthy donors. 13 Jbeta primers and 60 Vbeta primers were used for the PCR. The assay was immunoSEQ multiplex PCR, and TCRdb's table has in-frame clones only and misses some. The profile shows some 150,000 clones, roughly four fifths of them singletons. Regarding the study as a whole: At a 0.05 false discovery rate, a later analysis found approximately 15,000 TCR beta sequences to be associated with HLA alleles. As a later analysis showed, a missense DCLRE1C variant was linked to trimming of TCR beta V- and J-genes. It was reported that TCR beta sequences correctly inferred the HLA-A and HLA-B alleles for most subjects.

Germline V lookup: CDR1 SQVTM, CDR2 ANQGSEA. Trimming removed 6 bases at V and 2 bases at J, with 8 bases between. CDR3 length: 11 amino acids. The source of this sequence is a man in his sixties in good health and CMV-seronegative. This chain connects TRBV29-1 to TRBJ2-7; a possible D gene is TRBD1 (5 bases). Sequencing used PBMCs. CDR3 sequence reads: CSVARAYEQYF. CDR3 sequence (DNA): TGCAGCGTGGCCAGGGCCTACGAGCAGTACTTC.